This TCR beta chain emerged from a study of glioma-infiltrating T cells after dendritic cell vaccination. Across the whole study: Patients had newly diagnosed or recurrent glioblastoma and received dendritic cell vaccines. Between the early 2000s and the early 2010s, patients got autologous tumor lysate-pulsed dendritic cell vaccines. Autologous tumor lysate was loaded overnight onto monocyte-derived dendritic cells grown less than 8 days with IL-4 and GM-CSF.

Before vaccination, two weeks after the third vaccination, and at progression, PBMC were collected. The method was immunoSEQ multiplex PCR; TCRdb's version includes in-frame clones alone and lacks a portion of them. This sample yields tens of thousands of clones, of which roughly 84% are seen a single time; about 3.2% belongs to the top ten. V lost 4 bases to trimming and J lost 5 bases, with 14 bases between them. The CDR3 totals 15 residues. In germline, CDR1 is SGHNT, CDR2 YENEEA. This receptor was taken from a human donor with glioblastoma. The chain couples TRBV11-3 to TRBJ2-2; no firm D call. Here the sequenced sample was blood, taken before dendritic cell vaccination. CDR3 nucleotides: TGTGCCAGCAGCTCTCAAGAGGCGAGGACCGGGGAGCTGTTTTTT. Translation gives CASSSQEARTGELFF.